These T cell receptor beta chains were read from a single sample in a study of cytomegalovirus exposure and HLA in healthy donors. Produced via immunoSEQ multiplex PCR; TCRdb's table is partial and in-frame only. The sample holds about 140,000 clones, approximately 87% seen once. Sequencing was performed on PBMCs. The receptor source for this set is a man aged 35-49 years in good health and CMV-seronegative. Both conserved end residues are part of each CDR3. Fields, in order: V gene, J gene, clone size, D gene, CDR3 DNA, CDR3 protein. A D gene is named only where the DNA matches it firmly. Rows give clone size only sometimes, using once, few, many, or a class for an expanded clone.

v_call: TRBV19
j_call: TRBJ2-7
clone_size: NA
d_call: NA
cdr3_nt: TGTGCCAGTAGTTTTAGGGACACCCACGAGCAGTACTTC
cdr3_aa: CASSFRDTHEQYF

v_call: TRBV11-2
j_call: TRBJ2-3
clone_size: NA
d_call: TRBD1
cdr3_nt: TGCGCCAGCAGCTTAGTTGAGGGACAGGACACAGATACGCAGTATTTT
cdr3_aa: CASSLVEGQDTDTQYF

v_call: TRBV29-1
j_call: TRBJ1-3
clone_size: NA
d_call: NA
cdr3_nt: TGCAGCGTTGTGGAGGTGGCCTCTGGAAACACCATATATTTT
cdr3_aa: CSVVEVASGNTIYF

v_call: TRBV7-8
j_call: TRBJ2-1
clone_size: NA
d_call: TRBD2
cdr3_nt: TGTGCCAGCAGCTCCTCCCTAGCGGGAGCCTCCTACAATGAGCAGTTCTTC
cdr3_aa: CASSSSLAGASYNEQFF

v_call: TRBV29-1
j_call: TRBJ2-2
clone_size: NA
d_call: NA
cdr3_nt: TGCAGCGTTGAAGGGGGCGTACGTACCGGGGAGCTGTTTTTT
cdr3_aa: CSVEGGVRTGELFF

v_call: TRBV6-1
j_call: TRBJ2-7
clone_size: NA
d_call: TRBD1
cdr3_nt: TGTGCCAGCAGTAAATCCCGGGACAGGTTGTACGAGCAGTACTTC
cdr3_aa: CASSKSRDRLYEQYF

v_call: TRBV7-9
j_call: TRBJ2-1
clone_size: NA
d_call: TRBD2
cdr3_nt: TGTGCCAGCAGCTTAACCGGGACTAATTACAATGAGCAGTTCTTC
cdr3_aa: CASSLTGTNYNEQFF

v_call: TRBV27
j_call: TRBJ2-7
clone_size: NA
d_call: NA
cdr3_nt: TGTGCCAGCAGCCAGGGTGGCGAGCAGTACTTC
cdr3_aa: CASSQGGEQYF

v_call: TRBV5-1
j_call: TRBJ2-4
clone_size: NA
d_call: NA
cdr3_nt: TGCGCCAGCAGCTTGGCCTCGTCGGGTGTTGACATTCAGTACTTC
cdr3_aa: CASSLASSGVDIQYF

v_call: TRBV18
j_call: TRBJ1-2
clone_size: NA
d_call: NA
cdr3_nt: TGTGCCAGCTCGCCCAGTGGGGGGAACTATGGCTACACCTTC
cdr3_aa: CASSPSGGNYGYTF

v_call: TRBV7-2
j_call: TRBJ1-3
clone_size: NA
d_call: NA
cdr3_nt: TGTGCCAGCAGCTTAGGACGGGACAAAAATTATTTT
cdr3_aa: CASSLGRDKNYF

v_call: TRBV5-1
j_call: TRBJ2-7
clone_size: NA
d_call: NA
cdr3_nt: TGCGCCAGCAGCTTCGGTGGGACAACCTCCTACGAGCAGTACTTC
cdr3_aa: CASSFGGTTSYEQYF

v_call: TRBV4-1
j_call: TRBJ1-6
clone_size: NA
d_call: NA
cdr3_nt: TGCGCCAGCAGCCAAGGGGCAGAGTATAATTCACCCCTCCACTTT
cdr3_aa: CASSQGAEYNSPLHF

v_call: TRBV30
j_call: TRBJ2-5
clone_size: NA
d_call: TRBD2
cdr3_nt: TGTGCCTGGGGCCCGGGACTAGCGGGAGCAGAGACCCAGTACTTC
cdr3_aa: CAWGPGLAGAETQYF

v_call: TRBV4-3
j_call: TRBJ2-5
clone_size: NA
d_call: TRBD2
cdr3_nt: TGCGCCAGCAGCCAACGGACTAGCGGGATTGAGACCCAGTACTTC
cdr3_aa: CASSQRTSGIETQYF

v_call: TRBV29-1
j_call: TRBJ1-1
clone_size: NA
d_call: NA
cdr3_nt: TGCGGGGGGTGGGCGGGGAACACTGAAGCTTTCTTT
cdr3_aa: CGGWAGNTEAFF

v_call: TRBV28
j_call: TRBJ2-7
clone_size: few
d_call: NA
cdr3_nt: TGTGCCAGCAGTCCGCGGACAGATGAGCAGTACTTC
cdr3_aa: CASSPRTDEQYF

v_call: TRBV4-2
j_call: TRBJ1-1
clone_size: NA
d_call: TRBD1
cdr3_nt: TGTGCCAGCAGCCAAGAACAGGGGATCACTGAAGCTTTCTTT
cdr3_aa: CASSQEQGITEAFF

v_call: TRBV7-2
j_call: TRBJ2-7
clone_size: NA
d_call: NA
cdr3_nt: TGTGCCAGCAGCTCCAGGGGGGAAACGGGATTTTACGAGCAGTACTTC
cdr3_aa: CASSSRGETGFYEQYF

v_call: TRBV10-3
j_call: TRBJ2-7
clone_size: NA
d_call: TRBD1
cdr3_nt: TGTGCCGGACGACCGGGACAGGGTTCCTACGAGCAGTACTTC
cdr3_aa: CAGRPGQGSYEQYF

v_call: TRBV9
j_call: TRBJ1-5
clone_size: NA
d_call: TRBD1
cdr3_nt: TGTGCCAGCAGCGTCGGTACAGGGGGCGGTCAGCCCCAGCATTTT
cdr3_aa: CASSVGTGGGQPQHF

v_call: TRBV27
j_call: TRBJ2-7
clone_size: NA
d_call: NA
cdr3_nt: TGTGCCAGCAGCCGTACAGGAAGGAACTCCTACGAGCAGTACTTC
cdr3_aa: CASSRTGRNSYEQYF

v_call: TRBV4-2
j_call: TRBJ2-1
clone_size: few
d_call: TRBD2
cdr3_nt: TGTGCCAGCAGCCACCCGACTAGCGGGAAGAGGGATGAAGTCCGCAATGAGCAGTTCTTC
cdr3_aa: CASSHPTSGKRDEVRNEQFF

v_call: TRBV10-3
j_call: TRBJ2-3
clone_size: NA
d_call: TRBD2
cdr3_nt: TGTGCCATCAGTGGTAGCGGGGGGGAAGATACGCAGTATTTT
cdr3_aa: CAISGSGGEDTQYF

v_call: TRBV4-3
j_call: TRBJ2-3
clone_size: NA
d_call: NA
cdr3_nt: TGCGCCAGCAGCCAAGAAAGGGGCAGCACAGATACGCAGTATTTT
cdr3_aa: CASSQERGSTDTQYF

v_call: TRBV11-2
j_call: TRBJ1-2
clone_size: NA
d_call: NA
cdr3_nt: TGTGCCAGCAGCTTAGAGGCGGGGGGGCCCCACTATGGCTACACCTTC
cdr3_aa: CASSLEAGGPHYGYTF

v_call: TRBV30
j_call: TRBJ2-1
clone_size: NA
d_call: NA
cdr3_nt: TGTGCCTGGGAGGTAGCTTTTGACAATGAGCAGTTCTTC
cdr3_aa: CAWEVAFDNEQFF

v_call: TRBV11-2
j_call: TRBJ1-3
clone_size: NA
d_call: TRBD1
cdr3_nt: TGTGCCAGCAGCTTATCTTACCGGACAGGGCGCTCTGGAAACACCATATATTTT
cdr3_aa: CASSLSYRTGRSGNTIYF

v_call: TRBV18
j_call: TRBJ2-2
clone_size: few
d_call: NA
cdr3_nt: TGTGCCAGCTCACTAGGCGGGGATGCCGGGGAGCTGTTTTTT
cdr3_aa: CASSLGGDAGELFF

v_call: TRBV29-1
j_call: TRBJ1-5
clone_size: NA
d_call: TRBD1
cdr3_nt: TGCAGCGTTGTTTCAGGGGGCGGTCAGCCCCAGCATTTT
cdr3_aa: CSVVSGGGQPQHF

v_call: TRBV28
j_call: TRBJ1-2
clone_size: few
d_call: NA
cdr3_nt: TGTGCCAGCACCCGCAGCAGGGCGGATGGCTACACCTTC
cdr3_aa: CASTRSRADGYTF

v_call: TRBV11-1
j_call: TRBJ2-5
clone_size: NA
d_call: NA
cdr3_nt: TGTGCCAGCAGCTTAGCGCCAGGGCCCCAAGAGACCCAGTACTTC
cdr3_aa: CASSLAPGPQETQYF

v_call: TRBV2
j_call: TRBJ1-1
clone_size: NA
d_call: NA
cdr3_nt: TGTGCCAGCAGTGACCCCAGCGAAGATGACACTGAAGCTTTCTTT
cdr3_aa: CASSDPSEDDTEAFF

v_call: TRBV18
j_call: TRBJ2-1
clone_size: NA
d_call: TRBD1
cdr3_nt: TGTGCCAGCTCACTCCCCGGGACAGGGGGCAATGAGCAGTTCTTC
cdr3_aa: CASSLPGTGGNEQFF

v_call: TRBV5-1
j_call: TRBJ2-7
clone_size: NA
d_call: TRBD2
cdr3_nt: TGCGCCAGCAGCGGAGGGCTAGCGGGAGGTATTTACGAGCAGTACTTC
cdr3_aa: CASSGGLAGGIYEQYF

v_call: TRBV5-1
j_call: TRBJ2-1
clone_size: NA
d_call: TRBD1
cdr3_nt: TGCGCCAGCAGCCTAGGACCGGGACAGGGTGCTCGGGAGCAGTTCTTC
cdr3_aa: CASSLGPGQGAREQFF

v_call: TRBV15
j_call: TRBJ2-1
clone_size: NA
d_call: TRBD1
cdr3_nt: TGTGCCACCAGCAGGGGGGTAAGACAGGGAGCGTACAATGAGCAGTTCTTC
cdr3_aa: CATSRGVRQGAYNEQFF

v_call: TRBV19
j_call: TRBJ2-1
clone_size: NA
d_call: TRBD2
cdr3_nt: TGTGCCAGTAGTCTTAGCGGGAGTGGTTACAATGAGCAGTTCTTC
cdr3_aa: CASSLSGSGYNEQFF

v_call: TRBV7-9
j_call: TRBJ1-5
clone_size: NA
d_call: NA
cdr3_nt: TGTGCCAGCAGCTTTCCCGGTCAGCCCCAGCATTTT
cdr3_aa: CASSFPGQPQHF

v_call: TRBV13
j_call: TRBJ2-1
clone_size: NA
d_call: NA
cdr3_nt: TGTGCCAGCAGCTTGGGACAAACCCACTACAATGAGCAGTTCTTC
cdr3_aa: CASSLGQTHYNEQFF

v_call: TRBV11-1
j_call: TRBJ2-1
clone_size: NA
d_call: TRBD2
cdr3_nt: TGTGCCAGCAGCCGTACCCGGGACTACTTTGAGCAGTTCTTC
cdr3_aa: CASSRTRDYFEQFF

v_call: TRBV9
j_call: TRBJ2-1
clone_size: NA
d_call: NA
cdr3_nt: TGTGCCAGCAGCGTAGGGGGCGACAATTCTTTAGGTGAGCAGTTCTTC
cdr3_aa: CASSVGGDNSLGEQFF

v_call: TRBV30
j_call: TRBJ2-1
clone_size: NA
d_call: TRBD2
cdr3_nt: TGTGCCTGGAGTGGGGGGAGGGGCTACAATGAGCAGTTCTTC
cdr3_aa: CAWSGGRGYNEQFF

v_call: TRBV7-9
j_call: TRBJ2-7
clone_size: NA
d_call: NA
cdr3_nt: TGTTCCAGCAGCTTAGGGGGGGGCGGGAGCTCCTACGAGCAGTACTTC
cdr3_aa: CSSSLGGGGSSYEQYF

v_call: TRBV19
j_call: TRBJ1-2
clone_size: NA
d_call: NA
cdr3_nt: TGTGCCAGTAGTATAGCCGACAAATACTATGGCTACACCTTC
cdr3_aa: CASSIADKYYGYTF

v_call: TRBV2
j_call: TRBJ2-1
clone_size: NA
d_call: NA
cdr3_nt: TGTGCCAGCAGTGAGTATAGTATCGAGCAGTTCTTC
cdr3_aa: CASSEYSIEQFF

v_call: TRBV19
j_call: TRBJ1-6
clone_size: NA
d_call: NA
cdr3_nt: TGTGCCAGTAGTATCGACAGCTCCTATAATTCACCCCTCCACTTT
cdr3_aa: CASSIDSSYNSPLHF

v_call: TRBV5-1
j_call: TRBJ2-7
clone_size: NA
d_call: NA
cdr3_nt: TGCGCCAGCAGCGCCAGACATGCCTACGAGCAGTACTTC
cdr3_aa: CASSARHAYEQYF

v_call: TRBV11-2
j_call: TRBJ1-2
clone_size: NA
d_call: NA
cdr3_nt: TGTGCCAGCAGCACCCCCCTGGGCACTTCCTATGGCTACACCTTC
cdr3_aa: CASSTPLGTSYGYTF

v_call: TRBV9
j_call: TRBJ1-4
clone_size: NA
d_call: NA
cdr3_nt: TGTGCCAGCAGCGTAAGGGGCGTAGGCGAGACTAATGAAAAACTGTTTTTT
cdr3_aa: CASSVRGVGETNEKLFF

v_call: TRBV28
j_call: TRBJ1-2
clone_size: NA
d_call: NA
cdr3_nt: TGTGCCAGCGACTGGGGCCGGGGGGCGCTTGGCTACACCTTC
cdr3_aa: CASDWGRGALGYTF

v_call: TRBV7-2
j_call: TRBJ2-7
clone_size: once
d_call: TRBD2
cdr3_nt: TGTGCCAGCAGCTTCCAGCGGGAGTCCTACGAGCAGTACTTC
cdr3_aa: CASSFQRESYEQYF

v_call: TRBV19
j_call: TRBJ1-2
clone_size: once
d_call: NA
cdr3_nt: TGTGCCAGTAGTATGTTAGGGACAAACCCTAACTATGGCTACACCTTC
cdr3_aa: CASSMLGTNPNYGYTF

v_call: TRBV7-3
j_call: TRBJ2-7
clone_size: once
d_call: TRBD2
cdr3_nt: TGTGCCAGCAGAGACACTAGCGGGGGGGCGACCTACGAGCAGTACTTC
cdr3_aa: CASRDTSGGATYEQYF

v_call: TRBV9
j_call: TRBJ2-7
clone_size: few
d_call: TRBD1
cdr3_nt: TGTGCCAGCAGCCAAACAGGGGGAAGGTACGAGCAGTACTTC
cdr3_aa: CASSQTGGRYEQYF

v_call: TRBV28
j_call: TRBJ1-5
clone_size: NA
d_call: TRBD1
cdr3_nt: TGTGCCAGCAGCCCAACCGGGACAGGGGGAAGCAATCAGCCCCAGCATTTT
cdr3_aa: CASSPTGTGGSNQPQHF

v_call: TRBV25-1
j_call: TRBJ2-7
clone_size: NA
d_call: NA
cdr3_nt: TGTGCCAGCAGTGAATTTGGTGAGGCGGCGCAGTACTTC
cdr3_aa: CASSEFGEAAQYF

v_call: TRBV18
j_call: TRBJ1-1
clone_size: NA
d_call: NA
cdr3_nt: TGTGCCAGCTCACCACAGGTACAGGGGAACACTGAAGCTTTCTTT
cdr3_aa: CASSPQVQGNTEAFF

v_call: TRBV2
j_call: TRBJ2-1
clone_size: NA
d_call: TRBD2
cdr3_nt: TGTGCCAGCAGCTTCGGACTAGCGGGGGGCTACAATGAGCAGTTCTTC
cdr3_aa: CASSFGLAGGYNEQFF

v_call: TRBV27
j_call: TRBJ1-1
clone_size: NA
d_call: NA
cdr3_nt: TGTGCCAGCAGCAAATCCCCGGACACTGAAGCTTTCTTT
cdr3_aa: CASSKSPDTEAFF